This T cell receptor beta chain was profiled in a study of blood T cells in healthy people across ages. Study-level findings and limits: Naive T cell percentage showed a strong correlation with the diversity of TCR beta.

The table lists this clonotype with a few counts. Its cognate antigen is unknown. The CDR3 length is 15 residues. Germline values: CDR1 SEHNR, CDR2 FQNEAQ (reference sequence). Between the trimmed V and J ends, which lost 5 bases and 5 bases, there was a span of 16 bases. A second 7 to 11 cycle PCR used barcoded and J-beta primers. Template switching added a 12-random-nucleotide identifier to every cDNA molecule. The study obtained at least 3 million CDR3-containing paired-end reads from every sample. TCRdb processed the 5' RACE reads anew with MiXCR; each CDR3 protein has one entry. The sample holds 950,000 to 1,200,000 distinct CDR3 sequences, more than 30% seen once.

The chain recombines TRBV7-9 with TRBJ2-1; a possible D gene is TRBD1 (5 bases). This TCR was recovered from a man between 18 and 29 years old in good health. Sequencing was done on a sample of blood. CDR3 DNA: TGTGCCAGCAGCCCCCCGGTAGACAGAAACAATGAGCAGTTCTTC. Amino acid sequence: CASSPPVDRNNEQFF.